This T cell receptor beta chain derives from a study of blood T cell repertoires in COVID-19. Study summary: Samples of COVID-19 (acute and convalescent) were obtained from the United States, Italy and Spain.

TCRdb keeps only in-frame clones here, not all; method: immunoSEQ multiplex PCR. The data hold 170,000 or so clones, with 90% observed a single time. The V segment lost 4 bases and the J segment 0 bases; nucleotides outside the gene matches: 5. CDR1 and CDR2 (germline): SNHLY, FYNNEI. The CDR3 is 16 amino acids. The J gene is TRBJ1-3, the V gene TRBV2; TRBD1 matches 8 bases. This sequence was found in a man aged 50 or older with acute or convalescent COVID-19. Material for sequencing was peripheral blood. CDR3 DNA: TGTGCCAGCAGTGGACAGGGGCAAAACTCTGGAAACACCATATATTTT. Protein sequence: CASSGQGQNSGNTIYF.